Here is one T cell receptor beta chain with its context. Its antigen has not been determined. Nothing much larger sits one base from this clone, and base qualities are not available. The data belong to a study of shared clonotypes between healthy human individuals (TCRdb year 2020). Turning to the overall study: A few men and a couple of women, aged 18 to 49 years, made up the cohort. For each donor, CD4 naive and CD4 memory were each given three plates, CD8 naive was given two plates, and CD8 memory was given one plate. The study deeply sequenced blood TCR repertoires of five healthy adults to estimate repertoire size and the extent of clonotype sharing between individuals. Between about 0.85 and 9.5 billion PBMCs per donor were obtained by leukapheresis. Different laboratories and diverse techniques were used to prepare libraries and sequence TCR repertoires, to increase sequencing depth and limit assay-specific biases.

The donors were healthy, HIV-negative adults with no recently reported acute infections or vaccinations. Every donor was a Caucasian adult living in Nashville, Tennessee, USA. CD4+ T cells were enriched by magnetic negative selection; naive cells were then positively selected on CD45RA, and the negative fraction formed the memory subset. Blood was collected by leukapheresis, and PBMCs were isolated by Ficoll-Histopaque density gradient centrifugation and then cryopreserved in liquid nitrogen vapor phase. Analytical flow cytometry was used to check the purity and quantity of every magnetically sorted T cell population. Genomic DNA was isolated from each sorted fraction and quantified by UV absorbance on a Nanodrop 2000c. What the study reported, not specific to this receptor: Sampling was limited to blood, and TCR repertoires in tissue likely differ from TCR repertoires in blood. About 4.5% of naive CD4, 3.5% of naive CD8, 2% to 2.5% of memory CD4, and 0.35% to 0.4% of memory CD8 clonotypes were shared across a handful of donors. Rarefaction of sorted-subset datasets indicated incomplete sequencing despite the large sequencing depth. Compared with non-shared clonotypes, clonotypes shared by all four sorted-subset donors had higher generation probabilities. Because the study included a small number of donors, the genetic and exposure-history diversity represented was limited. Larger estimated clonotype richness was generally found for naive subsets than for memory subsets. Based on pairwise subsampling, the degree of clonotype sharing among donors was expected to be affected by sequencing depth.

TCR CDR3 regions were amplified from genomic DNA by multiplex PCR using the deep immunoSEQ assay. Genomic DNA extracted from each cell subset was distributed evenly over all wells of several immunoSEQ 96-well plates, and each plate served as one replicate. For sorted subsets, each replicate PCR was loaded with around 200 ng genomic DNA, equivalent to 25,000 to 35,000 T cell genomes. The purified libraries were quantified using a Qubit 3.0 fluorometer, sized with a Bioanalyzer 2100, and then quantified again using the KAPA Library Quantification kit. Every immunoSEQ 96-well plate was sequenced on a separate single-read 150-cycle Illumina NextSeq 550 flow cell. The paper's data handling went like this. The immunoSEQ output contained only junctional sequences without quality scores, so filtering could not match that applied to full-length reads. Sequences were annotated with PyIR, a Python wrapper for IgBLAST v1.9, and V/J genes and CDR3 were assigned using IMGT germline references. Reads with weak V/J assignments (E-value above 1e-6), missing CDR3, stop codons, out-of-frame junctions, or ambiguous translated residues were removed. V3J clonotypes were defined as sequences sharing the same inferred V gene, J gene, and CDR3 amino acid sequence. The percentage overlap between two repertoires was calculated by dividing the number of shared unique clonotypes by the size of the smaller repertoire. Repertoire richness was assessed with RTK rarefaction, the Chao1 estimator, and Recon v2.1 estimates of unobserved clonotypes. Generation probabilities were computed with OLGA for all TCRbeta clonotypes obtained by the gDNA method from several donors. Here the immuneACCESS table is served through TCRdb, limited to in-frame sequences with V and J called. Missing clones are a known gap in these copies; in checked studies unresolved V genes cover under half, and the rest lacks a known reason. V and J calls and clone size are those listed in that table; D and trimming were worked out from the DNA. The sample yields roughly 1,000,000 clones; about 84% were counted once. The ten largest clones take up approximately 0.5% of the sample.

Sequences were obtained from memory CD4+ T cells from PBMCs. Explained via the paper, the cell subset or site label denotes: CD45RA-negative fraction. This clonotype originated in a man between 18 and 35 years old in good health. Some clones in this sample may be carry-over from other donors' samples.

The nucleotide sequence is given as TGTGCCAGCGGGCGGCAGGGGGCGCGGGATGGCTACACCTTC. It translates to CASGRQGARDGYTF. The rearranged chain carries TRBV6-1 and TRBJ1-2; TRBD1 agrees with 8 junctional bases. The V end gives up 8 bases and the J end 6 bases, leaving 11 bases in the junction not matched to a gene. The CDR1 and CDR2 encoded by the germline V gene are MNHNS and SASEGT. The CDR3, from cysteine to phenylalanine, totals 14 residues. Only the CDR3 part of the read is kept: 42 bases, read in frame from the first base.